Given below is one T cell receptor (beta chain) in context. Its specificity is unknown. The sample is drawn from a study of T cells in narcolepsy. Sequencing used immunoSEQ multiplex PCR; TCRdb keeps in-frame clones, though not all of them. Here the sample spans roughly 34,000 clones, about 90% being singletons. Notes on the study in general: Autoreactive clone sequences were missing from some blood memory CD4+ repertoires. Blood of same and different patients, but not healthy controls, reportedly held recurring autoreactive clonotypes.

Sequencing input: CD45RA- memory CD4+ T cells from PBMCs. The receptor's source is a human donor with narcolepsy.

CDR3 in amino acids: CASSYLRERDEQYF. The CDR3 bases are TGTGCCAGCAGTTATCTGCGGGAGCGCGACGAGCAGTACTTC. This chain joins TRBV6-6 and TRBJ2-7; the match to TRBD2 covers 7 bases. V shed 3 bases, J shed 5 bases, and the junction held 7 bases outside the gene matches. The CDR3 contains 14 residues. The germline V gene encodes CDR1 MNHNY and CDR2 SVGAGI (reference sequence).